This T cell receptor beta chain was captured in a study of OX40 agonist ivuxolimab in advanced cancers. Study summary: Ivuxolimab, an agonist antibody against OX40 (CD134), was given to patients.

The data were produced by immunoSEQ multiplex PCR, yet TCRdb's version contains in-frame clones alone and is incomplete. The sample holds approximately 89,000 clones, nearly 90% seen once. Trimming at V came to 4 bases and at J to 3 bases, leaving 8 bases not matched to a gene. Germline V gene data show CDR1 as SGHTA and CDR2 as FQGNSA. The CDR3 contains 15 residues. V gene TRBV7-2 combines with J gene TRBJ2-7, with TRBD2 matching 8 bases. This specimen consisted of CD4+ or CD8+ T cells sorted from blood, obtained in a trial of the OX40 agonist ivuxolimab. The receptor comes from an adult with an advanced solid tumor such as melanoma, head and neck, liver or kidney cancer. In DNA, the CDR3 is TGTGCCAGCAGCTCCTTAGCGGGGTTAAACTACGAGCAGTACTTC. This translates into CASSSLAGLNYEQYF.